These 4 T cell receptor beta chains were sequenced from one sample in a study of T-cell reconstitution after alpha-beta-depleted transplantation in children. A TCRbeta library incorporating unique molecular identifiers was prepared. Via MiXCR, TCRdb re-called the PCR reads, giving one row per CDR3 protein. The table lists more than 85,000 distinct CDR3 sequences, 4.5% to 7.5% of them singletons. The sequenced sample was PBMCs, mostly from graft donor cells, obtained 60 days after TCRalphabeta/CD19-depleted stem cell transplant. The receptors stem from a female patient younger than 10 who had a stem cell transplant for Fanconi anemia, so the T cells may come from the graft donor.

CDR3 coding DNA: TGTGCCAGCAGTTTCCACAGGGGCGGCCAAGAGACCCAGTACTTC. It codes for CASSFHRGGQETQYF. The chain recombines TRBV28 with TRBJ2-5; 7 bases match TRBD1. Germline CDR1 and CDR2: MDHEN and SYDVKM. CDR3 length: 15 amino acids. V was clipped by 3 bases and J by 1 base; unmatched bases: 5.

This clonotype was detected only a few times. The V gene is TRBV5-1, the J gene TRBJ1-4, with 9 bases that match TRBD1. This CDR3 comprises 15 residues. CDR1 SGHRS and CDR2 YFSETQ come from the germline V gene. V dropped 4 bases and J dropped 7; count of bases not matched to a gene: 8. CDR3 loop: CASSDRQGESEKLFF. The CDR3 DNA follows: TGCGCCAGCAGCGACAGACAGGGGGAATCTGAAAAACTGTTTTTT.

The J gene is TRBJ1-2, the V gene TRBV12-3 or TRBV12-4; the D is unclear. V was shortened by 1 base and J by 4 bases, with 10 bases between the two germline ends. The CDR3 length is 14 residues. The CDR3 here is CASSLGRNSYGYTF. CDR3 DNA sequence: TGTGCCAGCAGTTTAGGCCGGAACAGCTATGGCTACACCTTC.

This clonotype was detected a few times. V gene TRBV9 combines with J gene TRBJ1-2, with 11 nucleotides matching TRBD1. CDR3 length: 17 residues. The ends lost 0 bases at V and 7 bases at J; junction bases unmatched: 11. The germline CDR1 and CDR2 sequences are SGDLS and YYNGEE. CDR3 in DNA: TGTGCCAGCAGCGTAGACGGACAGGGGGCGTTCGTAGGTGGCTACACCTTC. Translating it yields CASSVDGQGAFVGGYTF.